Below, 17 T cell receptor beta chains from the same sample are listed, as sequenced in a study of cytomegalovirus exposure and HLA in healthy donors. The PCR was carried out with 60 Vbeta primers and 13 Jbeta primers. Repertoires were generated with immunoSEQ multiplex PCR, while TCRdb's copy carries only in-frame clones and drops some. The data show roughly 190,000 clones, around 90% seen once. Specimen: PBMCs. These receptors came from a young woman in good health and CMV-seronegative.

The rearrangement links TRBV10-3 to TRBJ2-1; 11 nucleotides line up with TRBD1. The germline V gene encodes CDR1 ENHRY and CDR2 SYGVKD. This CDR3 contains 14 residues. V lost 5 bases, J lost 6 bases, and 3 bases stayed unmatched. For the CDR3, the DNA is TGTGCCATCAGTTCCGGGACAGGGGGCAATGAGCAGTTCTTC. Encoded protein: CAISSGTGGNEQFF.

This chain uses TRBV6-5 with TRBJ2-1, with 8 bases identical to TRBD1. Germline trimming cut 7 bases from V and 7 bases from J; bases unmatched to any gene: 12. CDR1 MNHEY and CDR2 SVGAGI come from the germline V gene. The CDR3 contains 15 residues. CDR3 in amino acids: CASTQQGALANEQFF. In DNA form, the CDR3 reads TGTGCCAGCACCCAGCAGGGGGCCCTGGCTAATGAGCAGTTCTTC.

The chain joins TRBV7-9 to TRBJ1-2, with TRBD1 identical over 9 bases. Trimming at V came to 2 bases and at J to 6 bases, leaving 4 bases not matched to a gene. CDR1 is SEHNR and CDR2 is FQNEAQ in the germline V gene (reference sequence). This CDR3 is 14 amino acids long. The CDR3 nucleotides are TGTGCCAGCAGCTTAACAGGGGGCTTAAATGGCTACACCTTC. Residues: CASSLTGGLNGYTF.

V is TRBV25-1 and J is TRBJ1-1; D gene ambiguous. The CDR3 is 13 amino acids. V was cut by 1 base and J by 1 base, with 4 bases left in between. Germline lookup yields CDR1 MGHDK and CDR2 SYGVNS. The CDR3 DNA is TGTGCCAGCAGTGAATCGGGGAACACTGAAGCTTTCTTT. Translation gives CASSESGNTEAFF.

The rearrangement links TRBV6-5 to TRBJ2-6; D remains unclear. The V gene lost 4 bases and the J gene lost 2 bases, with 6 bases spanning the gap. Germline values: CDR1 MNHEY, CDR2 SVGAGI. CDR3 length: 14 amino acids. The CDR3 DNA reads TGTGCCAGCAGTTCTTCCGCTGGGGCCAACGTCCTGACTTTC. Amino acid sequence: CASSSSAGANVLTF.

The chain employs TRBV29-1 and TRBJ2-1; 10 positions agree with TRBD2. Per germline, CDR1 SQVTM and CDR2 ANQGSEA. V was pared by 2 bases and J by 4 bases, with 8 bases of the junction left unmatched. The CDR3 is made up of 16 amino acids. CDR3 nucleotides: TGCAGCGTTGAAAGCACTAGCGGGGAAATTTACAATGAGCAGTTCTTC. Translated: CSVESTSGEIYNEQFF.

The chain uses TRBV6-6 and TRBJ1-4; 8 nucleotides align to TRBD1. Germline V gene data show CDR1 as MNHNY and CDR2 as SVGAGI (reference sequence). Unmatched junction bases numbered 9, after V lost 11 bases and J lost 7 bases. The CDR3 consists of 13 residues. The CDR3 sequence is CAAKTGEGEKLFF. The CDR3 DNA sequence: TGTGCCGCCAAGACAGGGGAGGGTGAAAAACTGTTTTTT.

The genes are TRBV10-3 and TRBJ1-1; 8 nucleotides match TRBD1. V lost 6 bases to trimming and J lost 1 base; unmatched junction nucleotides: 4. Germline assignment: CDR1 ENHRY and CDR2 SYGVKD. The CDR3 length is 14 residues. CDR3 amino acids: CAIRGTGENTEAFF. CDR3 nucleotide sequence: TGTGCCATCAGGGGGACAGGAGAGAACACTGAAGCTTTCTTT.

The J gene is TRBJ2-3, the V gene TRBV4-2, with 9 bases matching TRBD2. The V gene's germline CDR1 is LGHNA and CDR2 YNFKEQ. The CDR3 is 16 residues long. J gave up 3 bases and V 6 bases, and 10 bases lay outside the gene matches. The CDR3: CASSYYQRGVTDTQYF. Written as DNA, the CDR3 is TGTGCCAGCAGTTACTATCAGCGGGGGGTGACAGATACGCAGTATTTT.

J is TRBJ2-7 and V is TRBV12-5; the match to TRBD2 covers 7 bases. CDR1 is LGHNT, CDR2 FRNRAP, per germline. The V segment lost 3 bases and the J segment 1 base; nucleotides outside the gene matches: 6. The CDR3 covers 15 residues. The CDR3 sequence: CASGFGDYRSYEQYF. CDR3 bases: TGTGCTAGTGGTTTCGGGGACTACCGTTCCTACGAGCAGTACTTC.

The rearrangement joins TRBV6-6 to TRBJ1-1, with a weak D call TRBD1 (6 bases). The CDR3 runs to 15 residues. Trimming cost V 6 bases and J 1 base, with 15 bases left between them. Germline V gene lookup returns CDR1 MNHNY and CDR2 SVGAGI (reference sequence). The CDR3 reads CASRPYQGTNTEAFF. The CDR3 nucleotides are TGTGCCAGCAGGCCCTATCAGGGGACGAACACTGAAGCTTTCTTT.

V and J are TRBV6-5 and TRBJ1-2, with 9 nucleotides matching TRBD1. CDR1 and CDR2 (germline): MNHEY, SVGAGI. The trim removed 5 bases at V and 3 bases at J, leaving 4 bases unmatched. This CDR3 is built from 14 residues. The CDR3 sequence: CASSPGQGYYGYTF. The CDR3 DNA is TGTGCCAGCAGTCCAGGACAGGGGTACTATGGCTACACCTTC.

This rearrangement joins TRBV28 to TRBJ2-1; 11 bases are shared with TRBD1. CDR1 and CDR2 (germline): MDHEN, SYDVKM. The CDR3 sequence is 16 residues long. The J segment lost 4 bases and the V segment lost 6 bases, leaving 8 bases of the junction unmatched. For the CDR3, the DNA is TGTGCCAGCAGCTCGGACAGGGGGCCTATTTACAATGAGCAGTTCTTC. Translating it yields CASSSDRGPIYNEQFF. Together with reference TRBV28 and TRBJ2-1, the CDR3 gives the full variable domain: DVKVTQSSRYLVKRTGEKVFLECVQDMDHENMFWYRQDPGLGLRLIYFSYDVKMKEKGDIPEGYSVSREKKERFSLILESASTNQTSMYLCASSSDRGPIYNEQFFGPGTRLTVL.

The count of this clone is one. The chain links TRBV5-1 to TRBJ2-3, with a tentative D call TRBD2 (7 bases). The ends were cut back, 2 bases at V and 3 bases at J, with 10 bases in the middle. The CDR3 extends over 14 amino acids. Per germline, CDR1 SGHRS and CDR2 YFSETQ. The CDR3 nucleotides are TGCGCCAGCAGCTTTGAGGGGGGGACAGATACGCAGTATTTT. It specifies CASSFEGGTDTQYF.

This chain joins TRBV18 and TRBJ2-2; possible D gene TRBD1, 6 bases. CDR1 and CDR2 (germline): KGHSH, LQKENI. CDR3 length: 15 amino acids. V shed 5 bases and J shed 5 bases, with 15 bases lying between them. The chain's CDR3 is CASSNNRVITGELFF. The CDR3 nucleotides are TGTGCCAGCTCAAACAACAGGGTTATAACCGGGGAGCTGTTTTTT.

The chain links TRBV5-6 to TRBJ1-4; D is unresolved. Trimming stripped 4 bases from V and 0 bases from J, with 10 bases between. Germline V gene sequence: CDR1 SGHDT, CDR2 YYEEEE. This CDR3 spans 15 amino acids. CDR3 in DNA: TGTGCCAGCAGCCAAAAAGAGACAACTAATGAAAAACTGTTTTTT. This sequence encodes CASSQKETTNEKLFF. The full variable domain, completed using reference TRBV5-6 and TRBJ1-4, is DAGVTQSPTHLIKTRGQQVTLRCSPKSGHDTVSWYQQALGQGPQFIFQYYEEEERQRGNFPDRFSGHQFPNYSSELNVNALLLGDSALYLCASSQKETTNEKLFFGSGTQLSVL.

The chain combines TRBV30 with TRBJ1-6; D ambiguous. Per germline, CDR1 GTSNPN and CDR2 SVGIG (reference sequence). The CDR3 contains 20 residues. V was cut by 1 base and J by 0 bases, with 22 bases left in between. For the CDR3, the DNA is TGTGCCTGGAGTGCTTGGCCAGGCCGAAGGTCGAGCTCCTATAATTCACCCCTCCACTTT. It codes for CAWSAWPGRRSSSYNSPLHF.